This T cell receptor (beta chain) was sequenced during a study of shared clonotypes between healthy human individuals. Deletions cut 2 bases from V and 7 bases from J, with 9 bases between. The germline V gene encodes CDR1 MNHEY and CDR2 SMNVEV (reference sequence). This CDR3 is built from 13 residues. TCRdb's table, derived via immunoSEQ multiplex PCR, lists solely in-frame clones and lacks some. Among under 750,000 clones, 55% to 75% were seen once, and the ten largest hold around 1.7%. The chain recombines TRBV27 with TRBJ2-1; no reliable D call. Material for sequencing was memory CD4+ T cells sorted from blood. Noted subset: CD45RA-negative fraction. The TCR comes from a woman aged 30 to 39 in good health. This CDR3 reads CASSLTLQNEQFF. In nucleotides, the CDR3 is TGTGCCAGCAGTTTAACTCTCCAGAATGAGCAGTTCTTC.